Sequencing of this T cell receptor beta chain was carried out in a study of response to subunit inactivated influenza vaccine. Overall study findings and caveats: The authors offered the suggestion that each seasonal influenza vaccination recruits few new T cells.

Trimming took 6 bases from V and 5 from J, leaving 16 bases between them. The CDR3 has 14 residues. From the RT-PCR reads, TCRdb called clonotypes with MiXCR, one entry per CDR3 protein. The sample has about 650,000 distinct CDR3 sequences, approximately 14% seen once. This clonotype was detected only a few times. What it recognizes is unknown. The rearrangement joins TRBV12-3 or TRBV12-4 to TRBJ1-1; D gene unclear. The sequence was collected from a man in his forties or fifties who received an inactivated influenza vaccine. The input for sequencing was PBMCs from blood, taken roughly 12 days after vaccination. CDR3 in amino acids: CASREGITGTEAFF. DNA for the CDR3: TGTGCCAGCAGAGAGGGAATCACCGGGACTGAAGCTTTCTTT.